A selection of T cell receptor beta chains follows, all from one sample in a study of blood T cell repertoires in COVID-19. The table came from immunoSEQ multiplex PCR; TCRdb's copy has only in-frame clones and leaves some out. Here the sample spans 200,000 or so clones, about 84% being singletons. The source material was peripheral blood. All receptors come from a woman in her 30s with acute or convalescent COVID-19. The CDR3 runs from the conserved cysteine through the conserved F or W. The D gene is left open where the match is weak. Only some rows state a clone size, as once, few, many or a class for expanded clones.

v_call	d_call	j_call	clone_size	cdr3_nt	cdr3_aa
TRBV7-2	-	TRBJ2-4	-	TGTGCCAGCAGCTTAGAGATTCGGACAGACAAAAACATTCAGTACTTC	CASSLEIRTDKNIQYF
TRBV13	TRBD1	TRBJ2-7	-	TGTGCCAGCAACGAAGATTTGGGGACAGGAGTTGGGGAGCAGTACTTC	CASNEDLGTGVGEQYF
TRBV7-6	-	TRBJ2-3	-	TGTGCCAGCAGCTTAGTCGCGGGAATCACAGATACGCAGTATTTT	CASSLVAGITDTQYF
TRBV11-2	TRBD2	TRBJ2-1	-	TGTGCCAGCACCTCCAATCTAGCGGGAGAATACAATGAGCAGTTCTTC	CASTSNLAGEYNEQFF
TRBV28	-	TRBJ1-1	once	TGTGCCAGCAGTTTATCGTCCTCCCGCACTGAAGCTTTCTTT	CASSLSSSRTEAFF
TRBV7-6	-	TRBJ2-7	-	TGTGCCAGCAGCCCAAGGACAGAGGACTACGAGCAGTACTTC	CASSPRTEDYEQYF
TRBV11-3	-	TRBJ1-3	-	TGTGCCAGCAGCTTAACAGGAGCCTCTGGAAACACCATATATTTT	CASSLTGASGNTIYF
TRBV29-1	-	TRBJ2-3	-	TGCAGCGTTGTTCTGGGCCACACAGATACGCAGTATTTT	CSVVLGHTDTQYF
TRBV6-5	TRBD1	TRBJ1-5	-	TGTGCCAGCAGCATAGACAGGGGTGGCAATCAGCCCCAGCATTTT	CASSIDRGGNQPQHF
TRBV9	-	TRBJ1-3	-	TGTGCCAGCAGCGGGACACTCTCTGGAAACACCATATATTTT	CASSGTLSGNTIYF
TRBV7-9	TRBD1	TRBJ2-1	-	TGTGCCAGCAGCCCCGACAGGGCCTACAATGAGCAGTTCTTC	CASSPDRAYNEQFF
TRBV7-9	TRBD1	TRBJ2-7	-	TGTGCCAGCAGCAACAGGGGGACCGGGGACGTCGAGCAGTACTTC	CASSNRGTGDVEQYF
TRBV7-9	TRBD1	TRBJ1-1	-	TGTGCCAGCGCTGTCCCCCGACAGGGGGCAAGGGGAACTGAAGCTTTCTTT	CASAVPRQGARGTEAFF
TRBV5-6	TRBD1	TRBJ1-6	-	TGTGCCAGCAGCATTACAACAGGGGGCAATTCACCCCTCCACTTT	CASSITTGGNSPLHF
TRBV19	-	TRBJ2-7	-	TGTGCCAGTAGTATTTCGGGACTCAGCTCCTACGAGCAGTACTTC	CASSISGLSSYEQYF
TRBV5-5	TRBD2	TRBJ2-3	-	TGTGCCAGCACTTCGACTAGCGGGAGAACAGATACGCAGTATTTT	CASTSTSGRTDTQYF
TRBV5-4	TRBD1	TRBJ1-6	-	TGTGCCAGCAGCTTGAGGACAGGGGATAATTCACCCCTCCACTTT	CASSLRTGDNSPLHF
TRBV30	-	TRBJ1-3	-	TGTGCCTGGAGCGTGTGGGGGCAGTCCATCTCTGGAAACACCATATATTTT	CAWSVWGQSISGNTIYF
TRBV10-1	TRBD1	TRBJ1-1	-	TGCGCCAGCAAGGACAGGCTCCGAGTCTCAGCTTTCTTT	CASKDRLRVSAFF
TRBV6-5	-	TRBJ1-2	-	TGTGCCAGCACGGGGAGGGACTATGGCTACACCTTC	CASTGRDYGYTF
TRBV29-1	TRBD1	TRBJ1-2	-	TGCAGCCTTTCCCGACAGGGGGACTATGGCTACACCTTC	CSLSRQGDYGYTF
TRBV5-1	TRBD2	TRBJ2-1	-	TGCGCCAGCAGCTTGGGAGGTTTGCGGGGGTACAATGAGCAGTTCTTC	CASSLGGLRGYNEQFF
TRBV7-9	TRBD2	TRBJ2-3	-	TGTGCCAGCAGCTTAGCTAGCGGGAGGACCCGAGGTACGCAGTATTTT	CASSLASGRTRGTQYF
TRBV6-2/TRBV6-3	TRBD2	TRBJ2-7	-	TGTGCCAGCAGTCCCCCCGGCGGGAGCTCCTACGAGCAGTACTTC	CASSPPGGSSYEQYF
TRBV6-1	TRBD1	TRBJ1-2	-	TGTGCCAGCAGTGACCGACAGGGTCTGGTAGACTATGGCTACACCTTC	CASSDRQGLVDYGYTF
TRBV6-4	-	TRBJ1-1	few	TGTGCCAGCAGTGAGGGCAGGGGAACTGAAGCTTTCTTT	CASSEGRGTEAFF
TRBV30	-	TRBJ2-1	-	TGTGCCTGGAATTCTGTAAATGAGCAGTTCTTC	CAWNSVNEQFF
TRBV6-6	-	TRBJ1-6	-	TGTGCCAGCAGTTCGACAGTGGATAATTCACCCCTCCACTTT	CASSSTVDNSPLHF
TRBV13	-	TRBJ2-1	-	TGTGCCAGCAGCTTAGGCGGTGGTGAGCAGTTCTTC	CASSLGGGEQFF
TRBV7-7	-	TRBJ2-7	-	TGTGCTAGCAGCTTAAACACAGGATCGGAGCAGTACTTC	CASSLNTGSEQYF
TRBV2	TRBD1	TRBJ1-5	once	TGTGCCAGCAGTGACGGGACAGCCGTGAGCAATCAGCCCCAGCATTTT	CASSDGTAVSNQPQHF
TRBV3-1/TRBV3-2	-	TRBJ1-2	-	TGTGCCAGCAGCCCTGGTACAGGCTATGGCTACACCTTC	CASSPGTGYGYTF
TRBV7-9	TRBD1	TRBJ1-1	-	TGTGCCAGCAGAAGAAGGACAGGGCAAAACACTGAAGCTTTCTTT	CASRRRTGQNTEAFF
TRBV28	TRBD1	TRBJ1-4	-	TGTGCCAGCAGTTCCCCCGGGACAGGGGCCGAGGGTGAAAAACTGTTTTTT	CASSSPGTGAEGEKLFF
TRBV4-2	-	TRBJ2-7	few	TGTGCCACTAAAACCTGGGAGGTCTACGAGCAGTACTTC	CATKTWEVYEQYF
TRBV30	-	TRBJ1-2	-	TGTGCCTGGAGCGGGGGGCAGGAGGACTATGGCTACACCTTC	CAWSGGQEDYGYTF
TRBV30	TRBD1	TRBJ2-2	-	TGTGCCTGGAGAGACAGGGGAAACACCGGGGAGCTGTTTTTT	CAWRDRGNTGELFF
TRBV28	-	TRBJ1-4	-	TGTGCCAGCAGTCCCTTCCCCGCCAGGGAAAGAGAAAAACTGTTTTTT	CASSPFPAREREKLFF
TRBV3-1/TRBV3-2	TRBD2	TRBJ2-2	once	TGTGCCAGCAGCCAAAACGGGAGGCCGGGAACCGGGGAGCTGTTTTTT	CASSQNGRPGTGELFF
TRBV5-1	-	TRBJ2-4	-	TGCGCCAGCAGCCCGGACGGTGGGAGAGGGGCCAAAAACATTCAGTACTTC	CASSPDGGRGAKNIQYF
TRBV7-2	TRBD2	TRBJ2-3	-	TGTGCCAGCAGCTTAGCGGCTAGCGGGAGTGGGGCGCAGTATTTT	CASSLAASGSGAQYF
TRBV12-3/TRBV12-4	TRBD1	TRBJ1-2	-	TGTGCCAGCAGTTCAGGGACAGGGGGCAACACCTTC	CASSSGTGGNTF
TRBV30	-	TRBJ1-5	-	TGTGCCTGGAGTGTACAGCAGGGATCTTCACGCAATCAGCCCCAGCATTTT	CAWSVQQGSSRNQPQHF
TRBV15	-	TRBJ2-7	-	TGTGCCACCAGCGGGAGAACATCCTACGAGCAGTACTTC	CATSGRTSYEQYF
TRBV4-1	-	TRBJ1-4	-	TGCGCCAGCAGCCAAGATCTTTCAGGGTTGGGTGAAAAACTGTTTTTT	CASSQDLSGLGEKLFF